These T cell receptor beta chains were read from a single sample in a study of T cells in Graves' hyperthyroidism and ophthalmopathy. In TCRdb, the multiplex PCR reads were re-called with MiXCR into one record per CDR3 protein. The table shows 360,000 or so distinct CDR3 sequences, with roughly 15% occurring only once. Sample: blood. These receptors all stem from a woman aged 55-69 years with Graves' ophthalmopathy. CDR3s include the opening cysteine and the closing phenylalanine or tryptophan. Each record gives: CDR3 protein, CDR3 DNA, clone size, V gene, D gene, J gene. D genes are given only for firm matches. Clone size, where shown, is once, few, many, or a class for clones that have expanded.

CARLYEQYF	TGTGCCAGGCTCTACGAGCAGTACTTC	-	TRBV6-4	-	TRBJ2-7
CASRPGGEQYF	TGTGCCAGCAGACCGGGCGGTGAGCAGTACTTC	-	TRBV6-1	-	TRBJ2-7
CASSLGASGRDTQYF	TGTGCCAGCAGCTTAGGGGCTAGCGGGAGGGATACGCAGTATTTT	many	TRBV11-2	TRBD2	TRBJ2-3
CASSLNKVSSSF	TGTGCCAGCAGCTTAAATAAAGTGAGCAGTTCCTTC	-	TRBV7-2	-	TRBJ2-1
CASSFFGGTASETQYF	TGTGCCAGCAGTTTCTTTGGGGGGACAGCCAGCGAGACCCAGTACTTC	few	TRBV28	-	TRBJ2-5
CASSSLAVGPYNEQFF	TGTGCCAGCAGTTCCCTAGCAGTGGGCCCCTACAATGAGCAGTTCTTC	many	TRBV28	-	TRBJ2-1
CASSPRLATNEKLFF	TGTGCCAGCTCACCACGACTTGCAACTAATGAAAAACTGTTTTTT	many	TRBV18	-	TRBJ1-4
CSAHDGSDYNEQFF	TGCAGTGCGCACGACGGGAGTGATTACAATGAGCAGTTCTTC	few	TRBV20-1	-	TRBJ2-1
CASSETLYGYTF	TGTGCCAGCAGTGAGACCCTATATGGCTACACCTTC	many	TRBV6-1	-	TRBJ1-2
CDTSDWAGGNTDTQYF	TGTGACACCAGTGATTGGGCGGGAGGCAACACAGATACGCAGTATTTT	-	TRBV24-1	TRBD2	TRBJ2-3
CSAIRGGANTEAFF	TGCAGTGCTATTAGGGGCGGGGCGAACACTGAAGCTTTCTTT	many	TRBV20-1	-	TRBJ1-1
CSASFSGRGNNEQYF	TGCAGTGCTAGTTTTAGCGGGAGGGGGAACAATGAGCAGTACTTC	-	TRBV20-1	TRBD2	TRBJ2-7
CASSPPGGGYGYTF	TGTGCCAGCAGTCCACCGGGGGGAGGCTATGGCTACACCTTC	many	TRBV28	-	TRBJ1-2
CASSMKNEQFF	TGTGCCAGCAGTATGAAGAATGAGCAGTTCTTC	-	TRBV28	-	TRBJ2-1
CAWTSRDRALNTEAFF	TGTGCCTGGACCTCTAGAGACAGGGCCCTGAACACTGAAGCTTTCTTT	few	TRBV30	TRBD1	TRBJ1-1
CASSLVADVSYTFGSGTYEQYF	-	-	TRBV5-1	-	TRBJ2-7
CSATRGTYYVQYF	TGCAGTGCGACCAGAGGGACATACTACGTGCAGTACTTC	-	TRBV20-1	-	TRBJ2-7
CASSLVQTSTDTQYF	TGCGCCAGCAGCTTGGTACAGACTAGCACAGATACGCAGTATTTT	many	TRBV5-1	-	TRBJ2-3
CSAKRTSNEKLFF	TGCAGTGCAAAACGGACAAGTAATGAAAAACTGTTTTTT	-	TRBV20-1	-	TRBJ1-4
CASSRDNNNEQFF	TGTGCCAGCAGCCGGGACAACAACAATGAGCAGTTCTTC	-	TRBV28	-	TRBJ2-1
CSARAGVSYEQYF	TGCAGTGCTAGGGCGGGAGTCTCGTACGAGCAGTACTTC	many	TRBV20-1	TRBD2	TRBJ2-7
CSARALGFQETQYF	TGCAGTGCTAGGGCCCTTGGTTTCCAAGAGACCCAGTACTTC	many	TRBV20-1	-	TRBJ2-5
CAISSQGSGNTIYF	TGTGCCATCAGTTCACAGGGGTCTGGAAACACCATATATTTT	-	TRBV10-3	TRBD1	TRBJ1-3
CASSLFEYGYEQYF	TGTGCCAGCAGTTTATTTGAGTACGGCTACGAGCAGTACTTC	few	TRBV12-3/TRBV12-4	-	TRBJ2-7
CASSSPGRPNSPLHF	TGTGCCAGCAGTTCTCCGGGTCGTCCAAATTCACCCCTCCACTTT	-	TRBV28	-	TRBJ1-6
CASSQEARPNIGQPQHF	TGTGCCAGCAGCCAAGAAGCCAGGCCCAATATTGGTCAGCCCCAGCATTTT	-	TRBV4-2	-	TRBJ1-5
CSARLETQYF	TGCAGTGCTAGATTGGAGACCCAGTACTTC	many	TRBV20-1	-	TRBJ2-5
CASLSGSAEINTQYF	TGTGCCTCCCTGAGTGGCAGTGCCGAGATAAATACGCAGTATTTT	many	TRBV18	-	TRBJ2-3
CSVETGLREQYF	TGCAGCGTTGAAACTGGTCTACGGGAGCAGTACTTC	many	TRBV29-1	-	TRBJ2-7
CAISERRDTQYF	TGTGCCATCAGTGAGCGGAGAGATACGCAGTATTTT	-	TRBV10-3	-	TRBJ2-3
CSARAGSGNTIYF	TGCAGTGCTAGAGCCGGCTCTGGAAACACCATATATTTT	few	TRBV20-1	-	TRBJ1-3
CASSLTGLAGPDTQYF	TGTGCCAGCAGTCTCACGGGACTAGCGGGACCAGATACGCAGTATTTT	-	TRBV28	TRBD2	TRBJ2-3
CASSLPASSGANVLTF	TGCGCCAGCAGCTTGCCAGCCAGCTCTGGGGCCAACGTCCTGACTTTC	few	TRBV5-1	-	TRBJ2-6
CASTYGSGANVLTF	TGTGCCAGCACTTACGGCTCTGGGGCCAACGTCCTGACTTTC	many	TRBV12-3/TRBV12-4	-	TRBJ2-6
CASSLTATNEKLFF	TGCGCCAGCAGCTTGACAGCAACTAATGAAAAACTGTTTTTT	-	TRBV5-1	-	TRBJ1-4
CSARWGWVNQPQHF	TGCAGTGCTAGATGGGGGTGGGTCAATCAGCCCCAGCATTTT	many	TRBV20-1	-	TRBJ1-5
CASSLINTGETQYF	TGTGCCAGCAGCTTAATCAACACCGGGGAGACCCAGTACTTC	-	TRBV11-2	-	TRBJ2-5
CSALDRGLMNTEAFF	TGCAGTGCTTTAGACAGGGGGCTTATGAACACTGAAGCTTTCTTT	many	TRBV20-1	TRBD1	TRBJ1-1
CASSSRLPEGTQYF	TGCGCCAGCAGCTCCCGACTCCCAGAAGGGACCCAGTACTTC	-	TRBV5-1	-	TRBJ2-5
CASSLAGGRGYTF	TGCGCCAGCAGCTTGGCGGGGGGACGCGGCTACACCTTC	many	TRBV5-1	-	TRBJ1-2
CASSPRGASTGELFF	TGTGCCAGCAGCCCCAGAGGGGCCAGCACCGGGGAGCTGTTTTTT	-	TRBV7-3	-	TRBJ2-2
CASSVDDNYGYTF	TGTGCCAGCAGCGTAGACGATAACTATGGCTACACCTTC	many	TRBV7-8	-	TRBJ1-2
CASSPSQGASSYEQYF	TGTGCCAGCAGCCCCTCACAGGGGGCTAGCTCCTACGAGCAGTACTTC	few	TRBV5-6	TRBD1	TRBJ2-7
CASSLGQGRVTDTQYF	TGTGCCAGCAGCTTGGGACAGGGTAGGGTCACAGATACGCAGTATTTT	many	TRBV11-2	TRBD1	TRBJ2-3
CASSQGTGVGLEQYF	TGTGCCAGCAGCCAAGGGACGGGAGTAGGGCTCGAGCAGTACTTC	many	TRBV3-1	-	TRBJ2-7
CASSRSTPGDHEQYF	TGTGCCAGCAGCCGCTCCACCCCGGGAGACCACGAGCAGTACTTC	many	TRBV13	-	TRBJ2-7
CAWSRQGNYGYTF	TGTGCCTGGAGTCGACAGGGGAACTATGGCTACACCTTC	many	TRBV30	TRBD1	TRBJ1-2
CASSSDRNTEAFF	TGTGCCAGCTCATCCGACAGGAACACTGAAGCTTTCTTT	many	TRBV18	-	TRBJ1-1